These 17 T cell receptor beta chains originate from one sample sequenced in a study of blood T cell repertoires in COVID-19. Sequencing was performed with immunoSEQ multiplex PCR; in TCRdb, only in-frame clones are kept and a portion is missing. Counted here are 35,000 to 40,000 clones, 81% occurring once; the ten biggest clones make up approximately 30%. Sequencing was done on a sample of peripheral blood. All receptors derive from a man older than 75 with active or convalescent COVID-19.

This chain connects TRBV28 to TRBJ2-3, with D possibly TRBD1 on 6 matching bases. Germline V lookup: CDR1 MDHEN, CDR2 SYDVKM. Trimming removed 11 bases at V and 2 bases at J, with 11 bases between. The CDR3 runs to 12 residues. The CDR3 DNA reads TGTGCCGGAAAGGGGGTCACAGATACGCAGTATTTT. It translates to CAGKGVTDTQYF.

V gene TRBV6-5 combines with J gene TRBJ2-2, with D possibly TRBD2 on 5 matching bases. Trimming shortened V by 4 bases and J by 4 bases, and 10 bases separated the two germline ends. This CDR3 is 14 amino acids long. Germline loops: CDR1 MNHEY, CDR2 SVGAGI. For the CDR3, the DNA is TGTGCCAGCAGTTGGTCAGAGGGCACCGGGGAGCTGTTTTTT. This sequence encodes CASSWSEGTGELFF.

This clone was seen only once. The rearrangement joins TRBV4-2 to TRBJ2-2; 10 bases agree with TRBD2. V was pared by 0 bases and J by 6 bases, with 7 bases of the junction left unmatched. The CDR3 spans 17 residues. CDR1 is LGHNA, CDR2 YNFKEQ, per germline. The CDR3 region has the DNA TGTGCCAGCAGCCAAGACCCAGCGGGGGGGCAAGCCGGGGAGCTGTTTTTT. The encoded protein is CASSQDPAGGQAGELFF.

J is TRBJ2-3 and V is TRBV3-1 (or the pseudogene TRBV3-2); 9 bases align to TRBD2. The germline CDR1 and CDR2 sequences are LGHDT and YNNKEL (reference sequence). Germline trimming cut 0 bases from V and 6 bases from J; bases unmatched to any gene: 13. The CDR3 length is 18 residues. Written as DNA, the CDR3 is TGTGCCAGCAGCCAAGATTTAGCGGGGGACGTCATCGCGGATACGCAGTATTTT. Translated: CASSQDLAGDVIADTQYF.

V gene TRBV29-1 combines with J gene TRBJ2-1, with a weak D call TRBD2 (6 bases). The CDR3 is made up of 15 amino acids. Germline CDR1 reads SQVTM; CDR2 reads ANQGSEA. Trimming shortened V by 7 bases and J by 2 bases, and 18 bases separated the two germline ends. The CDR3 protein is CSAGEVGGAYNEQFF. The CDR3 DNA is TGCAGCGCCGGGGAGGTTGGCGGCGCCTACAATGAGCAGTTCTTC.

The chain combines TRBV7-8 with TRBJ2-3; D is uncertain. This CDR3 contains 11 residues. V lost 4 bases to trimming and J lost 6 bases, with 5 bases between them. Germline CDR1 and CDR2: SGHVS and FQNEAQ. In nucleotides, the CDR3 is TGTGCCAGCAGCTCGCAGGATACGCAGTATTTT. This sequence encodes CASSSQDTQYF. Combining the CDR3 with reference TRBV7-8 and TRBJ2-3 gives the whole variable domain GAGVSQSPRYKVAKRGQDVALRCDPISGHVSLFWYQQALGQGPEFLTYFQNEAQLDKSGLPSDRFFAERPEGSVSTLKIQRTQQEDSAVYLCASSSQDTQYFGPGTRLTVL.

The CDR3: CASSGVRDRSTGELFF. The CDR3 DNA reads as TGTGCCAGCAGTGGAGTAAGGGACAGATCCACCGGGGAGCTGTTTTTT. The chain uses TRBV6-1 and TRBJ2-2; 7 positions match TRBD1. The CDR3 has 16 residues. Germline CDR1 is MNHNS and CDR2 is SASEGT. V trimming: 4 bases; J trimming: 4 bases; junction bases outside the gene matches: 9.

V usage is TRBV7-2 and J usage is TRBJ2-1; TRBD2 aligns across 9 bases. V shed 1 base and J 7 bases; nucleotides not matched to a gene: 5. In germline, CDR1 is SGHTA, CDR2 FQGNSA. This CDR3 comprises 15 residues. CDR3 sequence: CASSLGGGVWNEQFF. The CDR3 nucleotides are TGTGCCAGCAGCTTAGGCGGGGGGGTGTGGAATGAGCAGTTCTTC.

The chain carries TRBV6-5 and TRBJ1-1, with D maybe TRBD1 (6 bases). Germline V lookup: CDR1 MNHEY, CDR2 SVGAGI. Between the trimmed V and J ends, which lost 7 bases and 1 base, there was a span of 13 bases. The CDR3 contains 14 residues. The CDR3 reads CASTQGGRNTEAFF. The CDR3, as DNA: TGTGCCAGCACCCAAGGGGGTCGGAACACTGAAGCTTTCTTT.

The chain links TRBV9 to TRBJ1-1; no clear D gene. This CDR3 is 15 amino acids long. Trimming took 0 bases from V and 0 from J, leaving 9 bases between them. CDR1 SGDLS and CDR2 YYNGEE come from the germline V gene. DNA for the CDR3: TGTGCCAGCAGCGTAGTATCGAGCCTGAACACTGAAGCTTTCTTT. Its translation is CASSVVSSLNTEAFF.

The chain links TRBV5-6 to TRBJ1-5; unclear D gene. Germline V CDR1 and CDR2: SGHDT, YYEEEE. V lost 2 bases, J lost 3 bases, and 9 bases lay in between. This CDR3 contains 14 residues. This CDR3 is CASSLVHPNQPQHF. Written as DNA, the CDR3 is TGTGCCAGCAGCTTAGTACACCCCAATCAGCCCCAGCATTTT.

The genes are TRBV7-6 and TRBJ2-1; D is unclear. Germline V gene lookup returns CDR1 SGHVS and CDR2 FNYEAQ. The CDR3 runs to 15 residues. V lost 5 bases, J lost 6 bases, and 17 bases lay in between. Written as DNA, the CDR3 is TGTGCCAGCAGCCCCCAGGATGGAAGGTTCAATGAGCAGTTCTTC. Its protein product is CASSPQDGRFNEQFF.

The DNA for the CDR3 is TGTGCCAGCAGCTTCGTACTAGCGGGAGGTGGGACAGATACGCAGTATTTT. Translation gives CASSFVLAGGGTDTQYF. The chain carries TRBV7-2 and TRBJ2-3; 12 positions agree with TRBD2. V trimming: 3 bases; J trimming: 3 bases; junction bases outside the gene matches: 7. CDR1 and CDR2 from the germline V gene are SGHTA and FQGNSA. CDR3 size: 17 residues.

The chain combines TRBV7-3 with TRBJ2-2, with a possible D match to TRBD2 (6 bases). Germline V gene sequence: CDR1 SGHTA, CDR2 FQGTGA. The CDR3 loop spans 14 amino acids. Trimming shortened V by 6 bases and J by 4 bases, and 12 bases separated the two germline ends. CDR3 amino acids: CASSRSAGTGELFF. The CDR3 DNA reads TGTGCCAGCAGTCGCTCAGCGGGCACCGGGGAGCTGTTTTTT.

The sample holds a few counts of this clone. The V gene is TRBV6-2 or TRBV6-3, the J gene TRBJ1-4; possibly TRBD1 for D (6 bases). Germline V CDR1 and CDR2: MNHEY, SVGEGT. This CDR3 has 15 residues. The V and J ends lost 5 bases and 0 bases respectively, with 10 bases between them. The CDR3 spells CASSQQGSTNEKLFF. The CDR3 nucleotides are TGTGCCAGCAGTCAACAGGGATCAACTAATGAAAAACTGTTTTTT.

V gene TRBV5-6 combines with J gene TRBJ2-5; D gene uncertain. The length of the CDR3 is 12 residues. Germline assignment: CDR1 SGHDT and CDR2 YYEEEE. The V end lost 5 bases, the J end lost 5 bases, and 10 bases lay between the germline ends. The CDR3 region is CASRSPGETQYF. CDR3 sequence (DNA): TGTGCCAGCAGGTCCCCCGGGGAGACCCAGTACTTC.

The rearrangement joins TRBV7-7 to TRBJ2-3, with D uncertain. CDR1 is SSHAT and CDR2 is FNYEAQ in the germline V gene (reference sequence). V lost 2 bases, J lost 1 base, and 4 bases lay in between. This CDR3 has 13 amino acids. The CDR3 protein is CASSLLGTDTQYF. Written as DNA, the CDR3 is TGTGCCAGCAGCTTACTAGGCACAGATACGCAGTATTTT.